These 24 T cell receptor beta chains came from one sample sequenced in a study of chemoradiotherapy in HPV16-positive cancers (dated by TCRdb to between 2022 and 2023). The library was prepared using the immunoSEQ multiplex PCR assay. TCRdb's version of the immuneACCESS table is confined to in-frame rearrangements and falls short of the full clone set. An unresolved V gene accounts for under half of the shortfall where checked; the remainder is of unknown origin. For this sample there are about 32,000 clones; 88% appear just once. The ten top clones hold 4.5% to 6% of the sample. The sample consisted of blood, taken from a patient who underwent chemoradiotherapy. Receptor source: a human donor with HPV-associated anogenital cancer.

The genes are TRBV5-6 and TRBJ2-3; D is uncertain. V gave up 0 bases and J gave up 2 bases, with 10 bases separating them. Germline assignment: CDR1 SGHDT and CDR2 YYEEEE. CDR3 size: 15 residues. The CDR3 sequence is CASSLGRPLTDTQYF. CDR3 nucleotide sequence: TGTGCCAGCAGCTTGGGCAGGCCCCTCACAGATACGCAGTATTTT.

The chain links TRBV6-5 to TRBJ1-1; D possibly corresponds to TRBD1 (5 bases). V dropped 2 bases and J dropped 0 bases, with 7 bases sitting between them. The CDR3 consists of 14 residues. Germline CDR1 reads MNHEY; CDR2 reads SVGAGI. CDR3 sequence: CASSYAGLNTEAFF. In DNA form, the CDR3 reads TGTGCCAGCAGTTACGCGGGACTGAACACTGAAGCTTTCTTT.

The chain joins TRBV5-1 to TRBJ2-4; D is unresolved. CDR3 length equals 17 residues. Germline CDR1 is SGHRS and CDR2 is YFSETQ. The V end lost 3 bases, the J end lost 2 bases, and 18 bases lay between the germline ends. The chain's CDR3 is CASSSLSKGSTKNIQYF. Here the CDR3 DNA reads TGCGCCAGCAGCTCCCTTTCTAAGGGATCCACCAAAAACATTCAGTACTTC.

This rearrangement joins TRBV19 to TRBJ2-2, with 9 bases that match TRBD2. The germline gives CDR1 LNHDA, CDR2 SQIVND (reference sequence). The CDR3 has 16 residues. The junction had 6 bases not matched to a gene; V was cut back by 4 bases and J by 3 bases. CDR3 DNA sequence: TGTGCCAGTAGTAGCGGGGGGGTCGGCGACACCGGGGAGCTGTTTTTT. It codes for CASSSGGVGDTGELFF.

This chain connects TRBV6-1 to TRBJ2-2, with 9 bases fitting TRBD2. CDR3 length: 16 amino acids. Germline V CDR1 and CDR2: MNHNS, SASEGT. V shed 2 bases, J shed 4 bases, and the junction held 5 bases outside the gene matches. The chain's CDR3 is CASSERSGGSTGELFF. The DNA of the CDR3 is TGTGCCAGCAGTGAAAGGAGCGGGGGGAGCACCGGGGAGCTGTTTTTT.

The V gene is TRBV4-1, the J gene TRBJ2-7; D ambiguous. V lost 1 base, J lost 8 bases, and 12 bases lay in between. CDR3 length equals 13 residues. Germline V gene sequence: CDR1 MGHRA, CDR2 YSYEKL. The CDR3 here is CASSQAQSGQQYF. DNA of the CDR3: TGCGCCAGCAGCCAAGCTCAATCGGGCCAGCAGTACTTC.

The genes are TRBV30 and TRBJ2-7, with 9 positions matching TRBD1. V trimming: 2 bases; J trimming: 3 bases; junction bases outside the gene matches: 5. Germline values: CDR1 GTSNPN, CDR2 SVGIG (reference sequence). The CDR3 spans 14 residues. The CDR3 reads CAWSLGQGVYEQYF. The CDR3 DNA reads as TGTGCCTGGAGTCTGGGACAGGGAGTCTACGAGCAGTACTTC.

The genes are TRBV11-2 and TRBJ2-5; 7 bases match TRBD1. Germline V gives CDR1 SGHAT, CDR2 FQNNGV. This CDR3 has 15 residues. V lost 3 bases and J lost 6; bases outside the gene matches: 10. The CDR3 region is CASSFRAGGMKTQYF. Written as DNA, the CDR3 is TGTGCCAGCAGCTTTAGGGCAGGGGGTATGAAGACCCAGTACTTC.

The chain recombines TRBV14 with TRBJ1-6; D is unclear. Germline V gene data show CDR1 as SGHDN and CDR2 as FVKESK. V lost 0 bases to trimming and J lost 9 bases, with 12 bases between them. The CDR3 runs 15 residues. This CDR3 is CASSQDSLGVSPLHF. The CDR3 DNA sequence: TGTGCCAGCAGCCAAGACAGCTTAGGTGTTTCACCCCTCCACTTT. Complete variable domain (other parts from reference TRBV14 and TRBJ1-6): EAGVTQFPSHSVIEKGQTVTLRCDPISGHDNLYWYRRVMGKEIKFLLHFVKESKQDESGMPNNRFLAERTGGTYSTLKVQPAELEDSGVYFCASSQDSLGVSPLHFGNGTRLTVT.

V gene TRBV19 combines with J gene TRBJ2-7; possibly TRBD1 or TRBD2 for D (5 bases each). The germline gives CDR1 LNHDA, CDR2 SQIVND (reference sequence). V was cut by 5 bases and J by 5 bases, with 7 bases left in between. This CDR3 is 11 amino acids long. The CDR3, as DNA: TGTGCCAGTAGTGAGGGGAACGAGCAGTACTTC. It specifies CASSEGNEQYF. Using reference TRBV19 and TRBJ2-7 for the parts outside the CDR3, the full variable domain is DGGITQSPKYLFRKEGQNVTLSCEQNLNHDAMYWYRQDPGQGLRLIYYSQIVNDFQKGDIAEGYSVSREKKESFPLTVTSAQKNPTAFYLCASSEGNEQYFGPGTRLTVT.

The chain uses TRBV5-6 and TRBJ1-1; TRBD1 agrees at 9 bases. The V segment lost 3 bases and the J segment 3 bases; nucleotides outside the gene matches: 3. Per the germline V gene, CDR1 is SGHDT and CDR2 is YYEEEE. The CDR3 length is 14 residues. The CDR3 loop reads CASSSGQGDTEAFF. CDR3 DNA sequence: TGTGCCAGCAGCTCGGGACAGGGAGACACTGAAGCTTTCTTT.

V gene TRBV28 combines with J gene TRBJ2-5; 12 positions agree with TRBD2. CDR1 is MDHEN, CDR2 SYDVKM, per germline. V trimming: 9 bases; J trimming: 2 bases; junction bases outside the gene matches: 1. The CDR3 has 13 amino acids. The CDR3 region has the DNA TGTGCCAGTGGACTAGCGGGGCAAGAGACCCAGTACTTC. Translated, it gives CASGLAGQETQYF. The whole variable domain, filled in from reference TRBV28 and TRBJ2-5, reads DVKVTQSSRYLVKRTGEKVFLECVQDMDHENMFWYRQDPGLGLRLIYFSYDVKMKEKGDIPEGYSVSREKKERFSLILESASTNQTSMYLCASGLAGQETQYFGPGTRLLVL.

V usage is TRBV29-1 and J usage is TRBJ2-7; 7 bases are shared with TRBD2. The CDR3 sequence is 13 residues long. With V trimmed by 8 bases and J by 3 bases, 10 bases remained unmatched. The V gene's germline CDR1 is SQVTM and CDR2 ANQGSEA. The CDR3 region has the DNA TGCAGCATGCGAACTCCGGGGGGCTACGAGCAGTACTTC. Translation: CSMRTPGGYEQYF.

The chain is built from TRBV4-1 and TRBJ2-1; D gene unclear. The CDR3 extends over 12 amino acids. The germline V gene encodes CDR1 MGHRA and CDR2 YSYEKL. Trimming removed 4 bases at V and 8 bases at J, with 9 bases between. The CDR3 loop is CASSPRRDEQFF. CDR3 DNA: TGCGCCAGCAGCCCGCGACGCGATGAGCAGTTCTTC.

The chain joins TRBV28 to TRBJ1-2, with D possibly being TRBD1 (5 bases). Germline CDR1 reads MDHEN; CDR2 reads SYDVKM. Trimming stripped 2 bases from V and 8 bases from J, with 21 bases between. CDR3 length: 16 amino acids. The CDR3 loop is CASSLNWGNGELGYTF. The CDR3 bases are TGTGCCAGCAGTTTAAATTGGGGCAACGGCGAGCTCGGCTACACCTTC.

The V call is TRBV27, the J call TRBJ2-7; D is possibly TRBD1 (5 bases). CDR1 is MNHEY and CDR2 is SMNVEV in the germline V gene (reference sequence). Trimming stripped 1 base from V and 4 bases from J, with 8 bases between. The length of the CDR3 is 13 residues. This chain's CDR3 is CASSLFQGYEQYF. The CDR3 DNA sequence: TGTGCCAGCAGTTTATTCCAGGGATACGAGCAGTACTTC.

The chain combines TRBV11-2 with TRBJ1-3; D ambiguous. The CDR3 is 15 amino acids. Germline assignment: CDR1 SGHAT and CDR2 FQNNGV. Trimming left V 1 base short and J 4 bases short, with 11 bases between. The CDR3 nucleotides read TGTGCCAGCAGCTTAGGTCTCGGGTCCGGAAACACCATATATTTT. This gives the protein CASSLGLGSGNTIYF.

V usage is TRBV20-1 and J usage is TRBJ2-1; D is possibly TRBD2 (5 bases). The CDR3 covers 11 residues. CDR1 and CDR2 (germline): DFQATT, SNEGSKA (reference sequence). Trimming shortened V by 0 bases and J by 14 bases, and 11 bases separated the two germline ends. CDR3 in DNA: TGCAGTGCTAGAGATGGTCGGGGTGAGTTCTTC. It codes for CSARDGRGEFF.

The genes are TRBV30 and TRBJ1-6; TRBD1 matches 7 bases. V dropped 0 bases and J dropped 8; count of bases not matched to a gene: 4. The germline gives CDR1 GTSNPN, CDR2 SVGIG (reference sequence). The CDR3 extends over 14 amino acids. This chain's CDR3 is CAWSVRQGDSPLHF. CDR3 coding DNA: TGTGCCTGGAGTGTGCGGCAGGGGGATTCACCCCTCCACTTT.

This sequence joins TRBV19 and TRBJ2-7; D unclear. Per germline, CDR1 LNHDA and CDR2 SQIVND (reference sequence). The CDR3 runs to 14 residues. The V and J ends lost 1 base and 0 bases respectively, with 7 bases between them. DNA of the CDR3: TGTGCCAGTAGTATAGGGTTCAGCTCCTACGAGCAGTACTTC. Translating it yields CASSIGFSSYEQYF.

CDR3 protein: CSADGAGAGEQYF. In DNA form, the CDR3 reads TGCAGCGCCGACGGAGCGGGAGCGGGCGAGCAGTACTTC. The chain has TRBV29-1 and TRBJ2-5, with TRBD2 identical over 8 bases. Judging by the DNA end, TRBJ2-7 fits better; the J call may be wrong. Germline loops: CDR1 SQVTM, CDR2 ANQGSEA. The CDR3 is made up of 13 amino acids.

This sequence joins TRBV28 and TRBJ1-5; D is uncertain. Per the germline V gene, CDR1 is MDHEN and CDR2 is SYDVKM. The germline V and J ends were trimmed by 5 bases and 0 bases, with 5 bases remaining between them. The length of the CDR3 is 13 residues. The CDR3 region has the DNA TGTGCCAGCAGTAATTCTAGCAATCAGCCCCAGCATTTT. It codes for CASSNSSNQPQHF.

J is TRBJ1-3 and V is TRBV18; maybe TRBD1 (5 bases). The V end was cut by 3 bases, the J end by 0 bases, with 9 bases between. Germline CDR1 and CDR2: KGHSH and LQKENI. This CDR3 comprises 15 residues. The chain's CDR3 is CASSPWDLSGNTIYF. CDR3 bases: TGTGCCAGCTCACCTTGGGACCTCTCTGGAAACACCATATATTTT.

V gene TRBV28 combines with J gene TRBJ2-2; the D gene is possibly TRBD1 (6 bases). The germline V gene encodes CDR1 MDHEN and CDR2 SYDVKM. CDR3 length: 17 amino acids. V dropped 2 bases and J dropped 5 bases, with 18 bases sitting between them. The CDR3 nucleotides read TGTGCCAGCAGTTTAGCTCGGTGGCAGGGGCCGACCGGGGAGCTGTTTTTT. The encoded protein is CASSLARWQGPTGELFF.